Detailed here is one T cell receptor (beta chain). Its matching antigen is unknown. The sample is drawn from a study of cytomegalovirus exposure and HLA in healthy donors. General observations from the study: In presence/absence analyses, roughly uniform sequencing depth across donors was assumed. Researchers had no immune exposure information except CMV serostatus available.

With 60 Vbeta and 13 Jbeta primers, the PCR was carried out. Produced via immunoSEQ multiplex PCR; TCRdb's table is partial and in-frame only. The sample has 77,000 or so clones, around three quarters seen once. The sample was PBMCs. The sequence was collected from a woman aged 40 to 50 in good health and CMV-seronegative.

CDR3 nucleotides: TGTGCCAGCAGCAGGGGGACTAGCGGGAGCCAAGAGACCCAGTACTTC. Amino acid sequence: CASSRGTSGSQETQYF. This chain uses TRBV6-6 with TRBJ2-5; 14 bases align to TRBD2. The J segment lost 1 base and the V segment lost 6 bases, leaving 4 bases of the junction unmatched. CDR3 length: 16 residues. The V gene's germline CDR1 is MNHNY and CDR2 SVGAGI (reference sequence).